This is a list of T cell receptor beta chains from one sample in a study of cytomegalovirus exposure and HLA in healthy donors. Clones were read by immunoSEQ multiplex PCR, and TCRdb kept only the in-frame ones, dropping some. The table lists 110,000 to 150,000 clones, over 60% of them singletons. The sequenced sample was PBMCs. These receptors were collected from a woman between 45 and 65 years old in good health and CMV-seronegative. The CDR3 runs from the conserved cysteine through the conserved F or W. The order of the fields is V gene, clone size, J gene, CDR3 length, D gene, CDR3 DNA, CDR3 protein. D genes are given only for firm matches. Clone sizes are given selectively: once, few, many, or a class where the clone is expanded.

v_call: TRBV4-3
clone_size: few
j_call: TRBJ1-4
cdr3_length: 15
d_call: -
cdr3_nt: TGCGCCACATCTTCGGTGCGAGGACTTAATGAAAAACTGTTTTTT
cdr3_aa: CATSSVRGLNEKLFF

v_call: TRBV19
clone_size: -
j_call: TRBJ1-2
cdr3_length: 15
d_call: TRBD1
cdr3_nt: TGTGCCAGTAGTCCTACCCCCGGGACAGGGGCTGGCTACACCTTC
cdr3_aa: CASSPTPGTGAGYTF

v_call: TRBV29-1
clone_size: few
j_call: TRBJ2-4
cdr3_length: 14
d_call: -
cdr3_nt: TGCAGCGTTGGTAGGTCGGGGGGCCCAAACATTCAGTACTTC
cdr3_aa: CSVGRSGGPNIQYF

v_call: TRBV19
clone_size: -
j_call: TRBJ2-2
cdr3_length: 17
d_call: -
cdr3_nt: TGTGCCAGCCCGTCGAATCCGACAGGCGTAAACACCGGGGAGCTGTTTTTT
cdr3_aa: CASPSNPTGVNTGELFF

v_call: TRBV28
clone_size: -
j_call: TRBJ1-6
cdr3_length: 14
d_call: TRBD1
cdr3_nt: TGTGCCAGCAGTTTGAGACAGGGGAATTCACCCCTCCACTTT
cdr3_aa: CASSLRQGNSPLHF

v_call: TRBV11-2
clone_size: medium-sized
j_call: TRBJ1-2
cdr3_length: 15
d_call: -
cdr3_nt: TGTGCCAGCAGCCAACCCGCAAGGGGAGGTGGCGGCTACACCTTC
cdr3_aa: CASSQPARGGGGYTF

v_call: TRBV5-6
clone_size: few
j_call: TRBJ2-3
cdr3_length: 16
d_call: TRBD2
cdr3_nt: TGTGCCAGCAGCTACCTAGGACTAGCGAGCACAGATACGCAGTATTTT
cdr3_aa: CASSYLGLASTDTQYF

v_call: TRBV4-1
clone_size: once
j_call: TRBJ1-3
cdr3_length: 15
d_call: -
cdr3_nt: TGCGCCAGCAGGGACAGTCCCCTCGGTGGAAACACCATATATTTT
cdr3_aa: CASRDSPLGGNTIYF

v_call: TRBV5-1
clone_size: -
j_call: TRBJ2-7
cdr3_length: 14
d_call: -
cdr3_nt: TGCGCCAGCAGCTTGGCCTTTCAGGGCGACGAGCAGTACTTC
cdr3_aa: CASSLAFQGDEQYF

v_call: TRBV7-2
clone_size: -
j_call: TRBJ1-1
cdr3_length: 14
d_call: -
cdr3_nt: TGTGCCAGCAGCCCCCCGGGACAGAACACTGAAGCTTTCTTT
cdr3_aa: CASSPPGQNTEAFF

v_call: TRBV5-1
clone_size: -
j_call: TRBJ1-2
cdr3_length: 14
d_call: TRBD1
cdr3_nt: TGCGCCAGCAGCTTGGGGGACAGCATAGAAGGCTACACCTTC
cdr3_aa: CASSLGDSIEGYTF

v_call: TRBV5-6
clone_size: -
j_call: TRBJ1-2
cdr3_length: 14
d_call: TRBD1
cdr3_nt: TGTGCCAGCAGCTTGGGGGACAGGGTCTATGGCTACACCTTC
cdr3_aa: CASSLGDRVYGYTF